What follows describes a single T cell receptor beta chain. This record comes from a study of control samples from healthy donors and cancer patients. Germline V CDR1 and CDR2: SGHRS, YFSETQ. The V gene lost 4 bases and the J gene lost 10 bases, with 27 bases spanning the gap. The CDR3 is 17 residues long. Clones were sequenced by immunoSEQ multiplex PCR, and TCRdb holds only the in-frame ones, with some missing. The sample yields 60,000 to 75,000 clones, over 85% seen once. The receptor comes from a man in his sixties with colorectal cancer. V is TRBV5-1 and J is TRBJ2-1; tentatively, D is TRBD1 or TRBD2 (6 bases each). Sequencing used PBMCs. The CDR3, as DNA: TGCGCCAGCAGCCTGGTAGGGGGGCTAGGACGTGTGAGGGAGCAGTTCTTC. It yields the protein CASSLVGGLGRVREQFF.